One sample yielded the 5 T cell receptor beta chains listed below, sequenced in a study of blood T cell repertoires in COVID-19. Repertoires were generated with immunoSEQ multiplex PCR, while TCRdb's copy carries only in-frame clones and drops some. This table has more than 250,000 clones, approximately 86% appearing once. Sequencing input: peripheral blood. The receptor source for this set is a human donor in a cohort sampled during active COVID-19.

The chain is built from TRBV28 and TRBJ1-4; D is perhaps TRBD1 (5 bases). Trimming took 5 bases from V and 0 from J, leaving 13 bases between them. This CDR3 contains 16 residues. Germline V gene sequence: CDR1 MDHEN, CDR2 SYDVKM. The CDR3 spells CASSPLREATNEKLFF. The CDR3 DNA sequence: TGTGCCAGCAGTCCTCTCAGGGAGGCAACTAATGAAAAACTGTTTTTT.

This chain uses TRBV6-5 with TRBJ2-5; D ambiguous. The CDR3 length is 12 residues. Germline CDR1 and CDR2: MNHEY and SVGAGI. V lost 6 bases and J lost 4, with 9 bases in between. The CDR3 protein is CASRASGETQYF. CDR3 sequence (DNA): TGTGCCAGCAGAGCATCGGGAGAGACCCAGTACTTC.

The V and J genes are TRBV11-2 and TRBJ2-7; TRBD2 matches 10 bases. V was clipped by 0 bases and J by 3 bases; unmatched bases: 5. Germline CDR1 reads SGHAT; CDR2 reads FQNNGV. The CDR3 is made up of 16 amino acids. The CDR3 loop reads CASSLDSGRIGYEQYF. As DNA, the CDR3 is TGTGCCAGCAGCTTAGATAGCGGGAGGATAGGCTACGAGCAGTACTTC.

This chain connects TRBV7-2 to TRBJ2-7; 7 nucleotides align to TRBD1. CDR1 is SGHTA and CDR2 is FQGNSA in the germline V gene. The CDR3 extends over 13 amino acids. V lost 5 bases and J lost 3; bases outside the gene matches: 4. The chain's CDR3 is CASSRTGHYEQYF. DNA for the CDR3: TGTGCCAGCAGCAGGACAGGCCACTACGAGCAGTACTTC.

The CDR3 reads CASSLTGVGNTIYF. The CDR3 DNA reads as TGTGCCAGCAGCCTGACAGGGGTTGGAAACACCATATATTTT. The genes are TRBV7-2 and TRBJ1-3; 8 bases are shared with TRBD1. The CDR3 totals 14 residues. CDR1 is SGHTA and CDR2 is FQGNSA in the germline V gene. The junction had 3 bases not matched to a gene; V was cut back by 5 bases and J by 3 bases. Combining the CDR3 with reference TRBV7-2 and TRBJ1-3 gives the whole variable domain GAGVSQSPSNKVTEKGKDVELRCDPISGHTALYWYRQSLGQGLEFLIYFQGNSAPDKSGLPSDRFSAERTGGSVSTLTIQRTQQEDSAVYLCASSLTGVGNTIYFGEGSWLTVV.